The clone carrying this TCR beta chain was seen repeatedly, ten times or more. Its antigen is not identified. This entry is derived from a study of regulatory T cells in long-lasting Graves disease. Study-wide points: Persistent cases favored TRBV28, TRBJ1-2 and TRBJ2-5. Newly diagnosed Graves' patients exceeded persistent ones in TCR diversity.

The CDR3 extends over 15 amino acids. After removal of 2 bases from V and 1 base from J, the junction contained 3 bases not matched to a gene. Per germline, CDR1 MDHEN and CDR2 SYDVKM. This sample's time point: persistent/refractory GD, antithyroid drugs over 5 years with positive TRAb. Preparation of the TCR library used RNA extracted from PBMCs. Staff drew approximately 9.9 milliliters of peripheral blood into EDTA tubes. To make TCR beta libraries, researchers used iRepertoire HTBI primers and Arm-PCR of CDR3 regions. TCRdb itself ran the multiplex PCR reads through MiXCR, one entry per CDR3 protein. The sample contains 400,000 to 450,000 distinct CDR3 sequences, around 22% of which appear only once.

Here the sequenced sample was peripheral blood mononuclear cells (PBMCs), taken when the disease was refractory, from a patient treated with antithyroid drugs. The rearrangement uses TRBV28 and TRBJ2-5; 8 bases match TRBD2. The source is a female donor with Graves disease. The CDR3 DNA reads as TGTGCCAGCAGTTTACTTCTAGCGGGCCAAGAGACCCAGTACTTC. Amino acid sequence: CASSLLLAGQETQYF.